One and the same sample provided the 20 T cell receptor beta chains below, sequenced in a study of blood T cell repertoires in COVID-19. Using immunoSEQ multiplex PCR, the repertoire was profiled, and TCRdb retains in-frame clones only, with some absent. Here the sample spans over 70,000 clones, approximately 84% being singletons. Sequencing was done on a sample of peripheral blood. Every receptor here comes from a human donor in a cohort sampled during active COVID-19.

V and J are TRBV6-1 and TRBJ1-5, with D perhaps TRBD1 (6 bases). Trimming pared 2 bases from V and 1 base from J, leaving 18 bases between. Germline lookup yields CDR1 MNHNS and CDR2 SASEGT. The CDR3 contains 18 residues. As DNA, the CDR3 is TGTGCCAGCAGTGAAAGGCGTAGGGGGGGCTGGAGCAATCAGCCCCAGCATTTT. The encoded protein is CASSERRRGGWSNQPQHF.

The chain carries TRBV5-6 and TRBJ1-1; D unclear. The CDR3 loop spans 13 amino acids. The V and J ends lost 1 base and 7 bases respectively, with 11 bases between them. Germline V lookup: CDR1 SGHDT, CDR2 YYEEEE. CDR3: CASSLYPEDEAFF. The DNA for the CDR3 is TGTGCCAGCAGCTTGTATCCAGAGGATGAAGCTTTCTTT.

This sequence joins TRBV21-1 and TRBJ1-6; the tabulated D call, TRBD1, remains unverified against the DNA. TRBV21-1 is a pseudogene locus. CDR3 length equals 13 residues. The CDR3 reads CASREGHFSPLHF. The CDR3 DNA sequence: TGTGCCAGCCGCGAGGGACATTTCTCACCCCTCCACTTT.

This sequence joins TRBV5-1 and TRBJ2-5; possible D gene TRBD2, 6 bases. The germline V gene has CDR1 SGHRS and CDR2 YFSETQ. Trimming removed 0 bases from V and 5 bases from J, with 17 bases in between. This CDR3 spans 16 amino acids. CDR3 amino acids: CASSLAGGSAGETQYF. The CDR3 DNA is TGCGCCAGCAGCTTGGCGGGTGGATCCGCGGGGGAGACCCAGTACTTC.

V gene TRBV25-1 combines with J gene TRBJ1-2; D might be TRBD1 (5 bases). CDR3 length: 16 amino acids. V lost 3 bases and J lost 1, with 15 bases in between. CDR1 and CDR2 (germline): MGHDK, SYGVNS. In DNA form, the CDR3 reads TGTGCCAGCAGTGAGGTCTTCCAGGGATATAACTATGGCTACACCTTC. This translates into CASSEVFQGYNYGYTF.

V usage is TRBV7-8 and J usage is TRBJ2-7, with D perhaps TRBD2 (6 bases). CDR3 size: 15 residues. V shed 5 bases and J shed 3 bases, with 17 bases lying between them. Germline V CDR1 and CDR2: SGHVS, FQNEAQ. CDR3 protein: CASSSNRGGIYEQYF. CDR3 sequence (DNA): TGTGCCAGCAGCAGCAACCGTGGGGGGATCTACGAGCAGTACTTC.

The chain combines TRBV19 with TRBJ2-7; 7 positions agree with TRBD1. The germline gives CDR1 LNHDA, CDR2 SQIVND (reference sequence). There are 15 residues in the CDR3. The V segment lost 3 bases and the J segment 2 bases; nucleotides outside the gene matches: 7. This chain's CDR3 is CASSMNGQGAYEQYF. CDR3 coding DNA: TGTGCCAGTAGTATGAATGGCCAGGGGGCCTACGAGCAGTACTTC.

This clone has just one count. The chain couples TRBV7-3 to TRBJ2-2; no firm D call. CDR3 size: 13 residues. The V end was cut by 2 bases, the J end by 4 bases, with 5 bases between. Germline V gene sequence: CDR1 SGHTA, CDR2 FQGTGA. The CDR3 DNA is TGTGCCAGCAGCTTAGGTAGCACCGGGGAGCTGTTTTTT. As protein: CASSLGSTGELFF.

The rearrangement joins TRBV10-3 to TRBJ2-5, with TRBD2 as a possible D gene (5 bases). The V end was cut by 7 bases, the J end by 2 bases, with 11 bases between. Germline V gene data show CDR1 as ENHRY and CDR2 as SYGVKD. The CDR3 has 13 amino acids. The CDR3 DNA reads as TGTGCCATCAAAGGGAGAGGACAAGAGACCCAGTACTTC. Amino acid sequence: CAIKGRGQETQYF.

This rearrangement joins TRBV6-5 to TRBJ1-1, with 8 bases fitting TRBD1. Trimming cost V 7 bases and J 8 bases; bases outside gene matches: 6. The CDR3 contains 12 residues. The germline V gene has CDR1 MNHEY and CDR2 SVGAGI. CDR3 amino acids: CASKIGQGEAFF. Written as DNA, the CDR3 is TGTGCCAGCAAAATCGGACAGGGAGAAGCTTTCTTT.

The V call is TRBV9, the J call TRBJ2-5; 12 nucleotides align to TRBD2. The CDR3 sequence is 15 residues long. V gave up 4 bases and J gave up 2 bases; unmatched junction bases: 3. Germline loops: CDR1 SGDLS, CDR2 YYNGEE. Written as DNA, the CDR3 is TGTGCCAGCAGCTTGACTAGCGGGAGTCAAGAGACCCAGTACTTC. Translation: CASSLTSGSQETQYF.

The CDR3 nucleotides are TGTGCCAGCAGACGTGCCGGCGGGAACACTGAAGCTTTCTTT. The encoded protein is CASRRAGGNTEAFF. This chain links TRBV7-2 with TRBJ1-1, with D hard to call. V was shortened by 6 bases and J by 1 base, with 12 bases between the two germline ends. Germline loops: CDR1 SGHTA, CDR2 FQGNSA. The length of the CDR3 is 14 residues.

V and J are TRBV6-1 and TRBJ1-3, with 8 bases that match TRBD1. CDR1 is MNHNS and CDR2 is SASEGT in the germline V gene. V shed 2 bases, J shed 5 bases, and the junction held 14 bases outside the gene matches. The CDR3 extends over 18 amino acids. The CDR3 bases are TGTGCCAGCAGTGAACGAGCGGGGACAGGAGGCGAGCGAAACACCATATATTTT. Its protein is CASSERAGTGGERNTIYF.

The chain joins TRBV11-2 to TRBJ2-7; tentatively, D is TRBD2 (5 bases). V was trimmed by 1 base and J by 3 bases, leaving 13 bases between them. The germline V gene encodes CDR1 SGHAT and CDR2 FQNNGV. The CDR3 spans 15 residues. The CDR3 DNA reads as TGTGCCAGCAGCTTAGTAAGAGGGCTTCACTACGAGCAGTACTTC. It codes for CASSLVRGLHYEQYF.

The chain recombines TRBV7-9 with TRBJ1-1, with TRBD1 matching over 8 bases. The trim removed 1 base at V and 4 bases at J, leaving 11 bases unmatched. CDR1 is SEHNR and CDR2 is FQNEAQ in the germline V gene (reference sequence). The CDR3 covers 17 residues. CDR3 DNA sequence: TGTGCCAGCAGCTTAGGACTAACAGGGGGTGTAGGCACTGAAGCTTTCTTT. This codes for CASSLGLTGGVGTEAFF.

This clone has more than one count but fewer than ten. The chain has TRBV4-1 and TRBJ1-6; 8 bases are shared with TRBD1. Germline trimming cut 5 bases from V and 11 bases from J; bases unmatched to any gene: 8. Germline assignment: CDR1 MGHRA and CDR2 YSYEKL. The CDR3 has 14 residues. The CDR3 nucleotides read TGCGCCAGCAGCTCTATGACAGGGGAGGCACCCCTCCACTTT. This encodes CASSSMTGEAPLHF.

The chain links TRBV7-9 to TRBJ2-3; a possible D gene is TRBD2 (7 bases). The germline V gene has CDR1 SEHNR and CDR2 FQNEAQ (reference sequence). CDR3 length equals 15 residues. V was trimmed by 10 bases and J by 3 bases, leaving 20 bases between them. CDR3 amino acids: CAIPRGGKVTDTQYF. In DNA form, the CDR3 reads TGTGCCATCCCTAGGGGGGGCAAGGTGACAGATACGCAGTATTTT.

The chain carries TRBV25-1 and TRBJ2-7; D perhaps matches TRBD2 (5 bases). The CDR3 is 13 amino acids. The germline V and J ends were trimmed by 0 bases and 3 bases, with 6 bases remaining between them. Germline assignment: CDR1 MGHDK and CDR2 SYGVNS. The DNA for the CDR3 is TGTGCCAGCAGTGAATATGAGGGCTACGAGCAGTACTTC. Protein sequence: CASSEYEGYEQYF.

V is TRBV10-3 and J is TRBJ2-2; no firm D call. The CDR3 sequence is 12 residues long. Germline V gene lookup returns CDR1 ENHRY and CDR2 SYGVKD. Trimming pared 4 bases from V and 4 bases from J, leaving 4 bases between. The CDR3 nucleotides read TGTGCCATCAGTGGGCTCACCGGGGAGCTGTTTTTT. It specifies CAISGLTGELFF.

CDR3 protein: CASSGGLLTDTQYF. The CDR3 bases are TGTGCCAGTTCAGGGGGCCTCCTCACAGATACGCAGTATTTT. This chain joins TRBV19 and TRBJ2-3; TRBD1 matches 8 bases. The V gene's germline CDR1 is LNHDA and CDR2 SQIVND (reference sequence). The CDR3 has 14 amino acids. V lost 8 bases, J lost 2 bases, and 6 bases stayed unmatched.